Listed below are T cell receptor beta chains from one sample, sequenced in a study of blood T cell repertoires in COVID-19. Assay: immunoSEQ multiplex PCR; the TCRdb copy retains only in-frame clones and omits some. The sample comprises some 270,000 clones, 86% of which are singletons, and approximately 10% rests with the top ten. Sample: peripheral blood. These receptors were collected from a man aged 35 to 55 with active or convalescent COVID-19. CDR3s include the opening cysteine and the closing phenylalanine or tryptophan. The D gene is left open where the match is weak. Size is omitted from some rows. Given values are once, few, many or a class for expanded clones.

abundance: .
j_gene: TRBJ2-5
d_gene: TRBD2
v_gene: TRBV6-2/TRBV6-3
CDR3aa: CASSKETSGGETQYF
CDR3nt: TGTGCCAGCAGTAAAGAGACTAGCGGGGGGGAGACCCAGTACTTC

abundance: .
j_gene: TRBJ2-1
d_gene: .
v_gene: TRBV3-1/TRBV3-2
CDR3aa: CASSQSTATYNEQFF
CDR3nt: TGTGCCAGCAGCCAATCCACAGCCACCTACAATGAGCAGTTCTTC

abundance: .
j_gene: TRBJ2-3
d_gene: .
v_gene: TRBV27
CDR3aa: CASSPHGAGWIADTQYF
CDR3nt: TGTGCCAGCAGCCCGCACGGAGCAGGGTGGATCGCAGATACGCAGTATTTT

abundance: .
j_gene: TRBJ2-5
d_gene: TRBD2
v_gene: TRBV28
CDR3aa: CASSSPWRIAGGGQETQYF
CDR3nt: TGTGCCAGCAGCTCCCCCTGGCGGATAGCGGGGGGGGGCCAAGAGACCCAGTACTTC

abundance: .
j_gene: TRBJ2-1
d_gene: TRBD2
v_gene: TRBV19
CDR3aa: CASSMTSGSHPTWNEQFF
CDR3nt: TGTGCCAGTAGTATGACTAGCGGAAGTCACCCTACATGGAATGAGCAGTTCTTC

abundance: .
j_gene: TRBJ1-2
d_gene: TRBD1
v_gene: TRBV6-6
CDR3aa: CASSYSQTGGGYTF
CDR3nt: TGTGCCAGCAGTTACTCTCAGACAGGGGGAGGCTACACCTTC

abundance: .
j_gene: TRBJ2-3
d_gene: TRBD2
v_gene: TRBV29-1
CDR3aa: CSVTSGRTADTQYF
CDR3nt: TGCAGCGTTACTAGCGGGAGGACGGCAGATACGCAGTATTTT

abundance: once
j_gene: TRBJ2-7
d_gene: TRBD2
v_gene: TRBV6-2/TRBV6-3
CDR3aa: CASSYRPGREVYEQYF
CDR3nt: TGTGCCAGCAGTTACAGGCCTGGGCGGGAGGTATACGAGCAGTACTTC

abundance: .
j_gene: TRBJ1-1
d_gene: .
v_gene: TRBV5-6
CDR3aa: CASSLQGNTEAFF
CDR3nt: TGTGCCAGCAGCCTACAGGGGAACACTGAAGCTTTCTTT

abundance: .
j_gene: TRBJ2-2
d_gene: .
v_gene: TRBV2
CDR3aa: CASKEIADTGELFF
CDR3nt: TGTGCCAGCAAAGAAATAGCGGACACCGGGGAGCTGTTTTTT

abundance: few
j_gene: TRBJ1-1
d_gene: .
v_gene: TRBV27
CDR3aa: CASSFHERNTEAFF
CDR3nt: TGTGCCAGCAGTTTTCATGAGCGGAACACTGAAGCTTTCTTT

abundance: .
j_gene: TRBJ1-3
d_gene: .
v_gene: TRBV5-1
CDR3aa: CASKGDGNTIYF
CDR3nt: TGCGCCAGCAAGGGGGACGGAAACACCATATATTTT

abundance: .
j_gene: TRBJ2-1
d_gene: .
v_gene: TRBV27
CDR3aa: CASSFINEQFF
CDR3nt: TGTGCCAGCAGTTTCATTAATGAGCAGTTCTTC

abundance: .
j_gene: TRBJ2-7
d_gene: TRBD1
v_gene: TRBV19
CDR3aa: CASSVPGQGFYEQYF
CDR3nt: TGTGCCAGTAGCGTTCCGGGACAGGGTTTCTACGAGCAGTACTTC

abundance: few
j_gene: TRBJ1-6
d_gene: TRBD1
v_gene: TRBV7-6
CDR3aa: CASSFRGTGGGSPLHF
CDR3nt: TGTGCCAGCAGCTTCAGAGGGACAGGGGGCGGCTCACCCCTCCACTTT

abundance: .
j_gene: TRBJ1-3
d_gene: .
v_gene: TRBV5-5
CDR3aa: CASSREGVAGNTIYF
CDR3nt: TGTGCCAGCAGCCGGGAGGGGGTAGCTGGAAACACCATATATTTT

abundance: .
j_gene: TRBJ1-5
d_gene: .
v_gene: TRBV28
CDR3aa: CASSLRDSHQPQHF
CDR3nt: TGTGCCAGCAGTTTACGGGATAGTCATCAGCCCCAGCATTTT

abundance: .
j_gene: TRBJ1-3
d_gene: .
v_gene: TRBV3-1/TRBV3-2
CDR3aa: CASSPQGGGNTIYF
CDR3nt: TGTGCCAGCAGCCCTCAGGGTGGTGGAAACACCATATATTTT

abundance: .
j_gene: TRBJ2-1
d_gene: TRBD2
v_gene: TRBV11-3
CDR3aa: CASSLGSGRASEQFF
CDR3nt: TGTGCCAGCAGCTTGGGTAGCGGGAGGGCGAGTGAGCAGTTCTTC

abundance: .
j_gene: TRBJ1-2
d_gene: TRBD1
v_gene: TRBV28
CDR3aa: CASSPPGQGMSGYTF
CDR3nt: TGTGCCAGCAGTCCTCCGGGACAGGGAATGAGTGGCTACACCTTC

abundance: .
j_gene: TRBJ1-2
d_gene: TRBD1
v_gene: TRBV3-1/TRBV3-2
CDR3aa: CASSQERDRSYGYTF
CDR3nt: TGTGCCAGCAGCCAAGAAAGGGACAGAAGCTATGGCTACACCTTC

abundance: .
j_gene: TRBJ2-1
d_gene: TRBD2
v_gene: TRBV5-1
CDR3aa: CASFTSGRNEQFF
CDR3nt: TGCGCCAGCTTCACTAGCGGGAGAAATGAGCAGTTCTTC

abundance: .
j_gene: TRBJ2-5
d_gene: .
v_gene: TRBV5-1
CDR3aa: CASSLGIREETQYF
CDR3nt: TGCGCCAGCAGCTTGGGGATCCGGGAGGAGACCCAGTACTTC

abundance: .
j_gene: TRBJ2-1
d_gene: .
v_gene: TRBV5-4
CDR3aa: CASSLPGTHYSYNEQFF
CDR3nt: TGTGCCAGCAGCTTGCCGGGGACTCATTACTCCTACAATGAGCAGTTCTTC

abundance: .
j_gene: TRBJ1-1
d_gene: .
v_gene: TRBV18
CDR3aa: CASSPRQFNTEAFF
CDR3nt: TGTGCCAGCTCACCACGACAGTTCAACACTGAAGCTTTCTTT

abundance: .
j_gene: TRBJ1-1
d_gene: TRBD1
v_gene: TRBV27
CDR3aa: CASSVTGGLRNTEAFF
CDR3nt: TGTGCCAGCAGCGTTACAGGGGGCCTTCGGAACACTGAAGCTTTCTTT

abundance: .
j_gene: TRBJ1-5
d_gene: .
v_gene: TRBV30
CDR3aa: CAWSTGTGGPQHF
CDR3nt: TGTGCCTGGAGTACAGGTACCGGGGGGCCCCAGCATTTT

abundance: .
j_gene: TRBJ1-2
d_gene: TRBD1
v_gene: TRBV6-6
CDR3aa: CASSSTDRGYGYTF
CDR3nt: TGTGCCAGCAGTTCCACGGACAGGGGCTATGGCTACACCTTC

abundance: .
j_gene: TRBJ2-7
d_gene: TRBD1
v_gene: TRBV30
CDR3aa: CAWSRQGYEQYF
CDR3nt: TGTGCCTGGAGTCGACAGGGCTACGAGCAGTACTTC

abundance: .
j_gene: TRBJ1-2
d_gene: TRBD1
v_gene: TRBV27
CDR3aa: CASSFFPGQGQANYGYTF
CDR3nt: TGTGCCAGCAGTTTCTTCCCGGGACAGGGACAAGCTAACTATGGCTACACCTTC

abundance: .
j_gene: TRBJ2-3
d_gene: .
v_gene: TRBV19
CDR3aa: CASSIGGELFMIGTDTQYF
CDR3nt: TGTGCCAGTAGTATAGGGGGCGAGCTTTTTATGATCGGCACAGATACGCAGTATTTT

abundance: .
j_gene: TRBJ1-1
d_gene: .
v_gene: TRBV12-3/TRBV12-4
CDR3aa: CASSFGGTEAFF
CDR3nt: TGTGCCAGCAGTTTCGGGGGGACTGAAGCTTTCTTT

abundance: .
j_gene: TRBJ2-2
d_gene: .
v_gene: TRBV18
CDR3aa: CASSPRRDTGELFF
CDR3nt: TGTGCCAGCTCCCCCCGCAGGGACACCGGGGAGCTGTTTTTT

abundance: .
j_gene: TRBJ2-2
d_gene: TRBD2
v_gene: TRBV10-2
CDR3aa: CASSTSGNTAGELFF
CDR3nt: TGCGCCAGCAGTACAAGCGGGAATACGGCCGGGGAGCTGTTTTTT

abundance: .
j_gene: TRBJ2-7
d_gene: .
v_gene: TRBV5-1
CDR3aa: CASSLSGAVSYEQYF
CDR3nt: TGCGCCAGCAGCTTGTCAGGGGCTGTTTCTTACGAGCAGTACTTC

abundance: .
j_gene: TRBJ1-5
d_gene: .
v_gene: TRBV19
CDR3aa: CASSAWRGEEPQHF
CDR3nt: TGTGCCAGTAGCGCATGGCGGGGCGAGGAGCCCCAGCATTTT

abundance: .
j_gene: TRBJ2-3
d_gene: .
v_gene: TRBV5-1
CDR3aa: CASSLEPYTDTQYF
CDR3nt: TGCGCCAGCAGCTTGGAGCCCTACACAGATACGCAGTATTTT

abundance: .
j_gene: TRBJ2-1
d_gene: TRBD2
v_gene: TRBV6-5
CDR3aa: CASSYSRTSGVNEQFF
CDR3nt: TGTGCCAGCAGTTACTCCCGGACTAGCGGGGTCAATGAGCAGTTCTTC

abundance: .
j_gene: TRBJ1-1
d_gene: .
v_gene: TRBV7-9
CDR3aa: CASSPLRGVNTEAFF
CDR3nt: TGTGCCAGCAGCCCCCTCCGCGGGGTGAACACTGAAGCTTTCTTT